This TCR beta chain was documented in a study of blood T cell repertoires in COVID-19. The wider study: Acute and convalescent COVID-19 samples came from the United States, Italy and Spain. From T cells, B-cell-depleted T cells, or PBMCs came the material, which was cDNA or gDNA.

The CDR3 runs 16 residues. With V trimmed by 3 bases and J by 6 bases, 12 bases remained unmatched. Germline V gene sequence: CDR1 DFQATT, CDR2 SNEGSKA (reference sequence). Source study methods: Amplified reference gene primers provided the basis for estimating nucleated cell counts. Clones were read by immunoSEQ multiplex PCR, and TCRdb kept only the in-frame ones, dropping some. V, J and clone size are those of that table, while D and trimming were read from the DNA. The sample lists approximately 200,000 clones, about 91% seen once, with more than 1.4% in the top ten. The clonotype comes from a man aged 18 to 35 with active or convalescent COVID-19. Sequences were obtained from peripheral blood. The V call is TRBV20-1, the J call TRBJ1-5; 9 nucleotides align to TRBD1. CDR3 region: CSASPPGTGYRQPQHF. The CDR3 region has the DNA TGCAGTGCTAGTCCTCCTGGGACAGGGTATCGTCAGCCCCAGCATTTT.